These 16 T cell receptor beta chains were sequenced from one sample in a study of CD8+ T cells in alopecia areata. Isolated RNA was reverse transcribed into cDNA used as the sequencing template. The method was immunoSEQ multiplex PCR; TCRdb's version includes in-frame clones alone and lacks a portion of them. The data contain approximately 210,000 clones, roughly 60% of them singletons. The treatment was: oral pan-JAK inhibitor, 5-10 mg twice daily. The sample in question was CD4+ T cells sorted from blood, obtained at week 24, from a patient treated with tofacitinib. The source of these receptors is a human donor with alopecia areata.

Points on this clone: Other DNA sequences in the sample encode the same CDR3. This CDR3 is CASSLGSLYGYTF. The CDR3 nucleotides read TGTGCCAGCAGCTTAGGCAGCCTCTATGGCTACACCTTC. V and J are TRBV11-2 and TRBJ1-2; D gene unclear. Germline CDR1 is SGHAT and CDR2 is FQNNGV. CDR3 length: 13 amino acids. The V end lost 1 base, the J end lost 4 bases, and 7 bases lay between the germline ends.

The rearrangement links TRBV5-1 to TRBJ1-1; perhaps TRBD1 as D (5 bases). Trimming shortened V by 3 bases and J by 9 bases, and 15 bases separated the two germline ends. Germline V gives CDR1 SGHRS, CDR2 YFSETQ. This CDR3 contains 13 residues. CDR3 nucleotide sequence: TGCGCCAGCAGCTCCCTGACCGACAGCCAAGCTTTCTTT. This encodes CASSSLTDSQAFF. The variable domain in full, with the rest retrieved from reference TRBV5-1 and TRBJ1-1, is KAGVTQTPRYLIKTRGQQVTLSCSPISGHRSVSWYQQTPGQGLQFLFEYFSETQRNKGNFPGRFSGRQFSNSRSEMNVSTLELGDSALYLCASSSLTDSQAFFGQGTRLTVV.

The chain joins TRBV7-2 to TRBJ1-5, with 9 positions matching TRBD1. The V and J ends lost 1 base and 7 bases, in that order; junction bases with no gene match: 5. CDR3 size: 15 residues. Germline lookup yields CDR1 SGHTA and CDR2 FQGNSA. The CDR3 bases are TGTGCCAGCAGCTTAGGGGGGACAGGGAGACAGCCCCAGCATTTT. Its translation is CASSLGGTGRQPQHF. Combining the CDR3 with reference TRBV7-2 and TRBJ1-5 gives the whole variable domain GAGVSQSPSNKVTEKGKDVELRCDPISGHTALYWYRQSLGQGLEFLIYFQGNSAPDKSGLPSDRFSAERTGGSVSTLTIQRTQQEDSAVYLCASSLGGTGRQPQHFGDGTRLSIL.

This clone was seen only a few times. This rearrangement joins TRBV9 to TRBJ1-6; D is perhaps TRBD1 (6 bases). The V end was cut by 4 bases, the J end by 6 bases, with 11 bases between. Germline V CDR1 and CDR2: SGDLS, YYNGEE. The CDR3 covers 14 residues. The CDR3 DNA sequence: TGTGCCAGCAGCCCCGGGACATCTAATTCACCCCTCCACTTT. Amino acid sequence: CASSPGTSNSPLHF.

This chain links TRBV4-1 with TRBJ2-2, with a weak D call TRBD2 (6 bases). The CDR3 length is 16 residues. Germline values: CDR1 MGHRA, CDR2 YSYEKL. Between the trimmed V and J ends, which lost 1 base and 0 bases, there was a span of 9 bases. CDR3 amino acids: CASSQGWGANTGELFF. The DNA of the CDR3 is TGCGCCAGCAGCCAAGGGTGGGGGGCGAACACCGGGGAGCTGTTTTTT.

This clone was found a few times. The J gene is TRBJ1-6, the V gene TRBV29-1, with D perhaps TRBD1 (6 bases). This CDR3 has 14 residues. Germline V lookup: CDR1 SQVTM, CDR2 ANQGSEA. V was cut by 6 bases and J by 7 bases, with 16 bases left in between. CDR3 region: CSVALGGGNSPLHF. CDR3 DNA: TGCAGCGTCGCCCTAGGGGGGGGGAATTCACCCCTCCACTTT.

The V call is TRBV4-3, the J call TRBJ2-3; D gene uncertain. The germline V gene encodes CDR1 LGHNA and CDR2 YSLEER. This CDR3 has 16 residues. V lost 1 base, J lost 0 bases, and 11 bases lay in between. This CDR3 is CASSQAAVSSTDTQYF. CDR3 DNA: TGCGCCAGCAGCCAAGCGGCGGTGTCTAGCACAGATACGCAGTATTTT.

This clone was found a few times. This sequence joins TRBV10-3 and TRBJ2-1; 7 bases match TRBD1. This CDR3 spans 15 amino acids. V was clipped by 3 bases and J by 6 bases; unmatched bases: 8. From germline, CDR1 is ENHRY and CDR2 SYGVKD. The CDR3 DNA sequence: TGTGCCATCAGTGATCGTCAGGGGGTAGGCAATGAGCAGTTCTTC. It codes for CAISDRQGVGNEQFF.

The chain links TRBV18 to TRBJ1-2; unclear D gene. V lost 1 base and J lost 5, with 14 bases in between. Germline loops: CDR1 KGHSH, CDR2 LQKENI. The CDR3 has 15 amino acids. The CDR3 loop is CASSPLGQLLYGYTF. DNA for the CDR3: TGTGCCAGCTCACCACTCGGCCAGCTTTTATATGGCTACACCTTC. Combining the CDR3 with reference TRBV18 and TRBJ1-2 gives the whole variable domain NAGVMQNPRHLVRRRGQEARLRCSPMKGHSHVYWYRQLPEEGLKFMVYLQKENIIDESGMPKERFSAEFPKEGPSILRIQQVVRGDSAAYFCASSPLGQLLYGYTFGSGTRLTVV.

This clone was observed a handful of times. V is TRBV29-1 and J is TRBJ2-1; TRBD1 matches at 12 bases. V dropped 6 bases and J dropped 7; count of bases not matched to a gene: 10. This CDR3 spans 15 amino acids. CDR1 is SQVTM, CDR2 ANQGSEA, per germline. The CDR3 is CSVNRDRGLLNEQFF. Here the CDR3 DNA reads TGCAGCGTCAATCGGGACAGGGGGCTCTTGAATGAGCAGTTCTTC.

This chain uses TRBV7-2 with TRBJ1-5; no firm D call. CDR1 and CDR2 (germline): SGHTA, FQGNSA. The CDR3 covers 15 residues. V was cut by 5 bases and J by 3 bases, with 14 bases left in between. The CDR3 here is CASSPRAGNNQPQHF. The DNA for the CDR3 is TGTGCCAGCAGCCCCCGCGCGGGGAACAATCAGCCCCAGCATTTT.

CDR3 region: CASSHSRDREVSTDTQYF. The CDR3 DNA reads TGTGCCAGCAGCCATAGCCGGGACAGGGAGGTGAGCACAGATACGCAGTATTTT. The rearrangement joins TRBV7-9 to TRBJ2-3; 9 bases agree with TRBD1. V dropped 5 bases and J dropped 0; count of bases not matched to a gene: 12. The germline CDR1 and CDR2 sequences are SEHNR and FQNEAQ (reference sequence). The CDR3 is made up of 18 amino acids. Based on the CDR3 plus reference TRBV7-9 and TRBJ2-3, the full variable domain is DTGVSQNPRHKITKRGQNVTFRCDPISEHNRLYWYRQTLGQGPEFLTYFQNEAQLEKSRLLSDRFSAERPKGSFSTLEIQRTEQGDSAMYLCASSHSRDREVSTDTQYFGPGTRLTVL.

This clone was seen just once. The chain recombines TRBV7-2 with TRBJ1-5; D may be TRBD1 (6 bases). CDR1 and CDR2 from the germline V gene are SGHTA and FQGNSA. The CDR3 length is 16 residues. Trimming cost V 1 base and J 4 bases, with 14 bases left between them. DNA for the CDR3: TGTGCCAGCAGCTTAGTCCGGACAGTTGAAAATCAGCCCCAGCATTTT. Protein: CASSLVRTVENQPQHF. The variable domain in full, completed from reference TRBV7-2 and TRBJ1-5, reads GAGVSQSPSNKVTEKGKDVELRCDPISGHTALYWYRQSLGQGLEFLIYFQGNSAPDKSGLPSDRFSAERTGGSVSTLTIQRTQQEDSAVYLCASSLVRTVENQPQHFGDGTRLSIL.

A remark on this clone: Other nucleotide sequences in the sample specify the same CDR3. The chain recombines TRBV4-3 with TRBJ1-5; TRBD1 matches at 9 bases. Germline CDR1 is LGHNA and CDR2 is YSLEER. After removal of 3 bases from V and 4 bases from J, the junction contained 1 base not matched to a gene. The CDR3 contains 14 residues. The DNA for the CDR3 is TGCGCCAGCAGCCAGGACAGGGGAAATCAGCCCCAGCATTTT. Translated: CASSQDRGNQPQHF.

The genes are TRBV29-1 and TRBJ1-1; D is perhaps TRBD1 (5 bases). CDR3 length: 13 amino acids. V was cut by 4 bases and J by 3 bases, with 12 bases left in between. The germline V gene encodes CDR1 SQVTM and CDR2 ANQGSEA. CDR3 DNA: TGCAGCGTTGCGGTTGGGGGGGACACTGAAGCTTTCTTT. Residues: CSVAVGGDTEAFF.

There are a few counts of this clone. The rearrangement uses TRBV10-2 and TRBJ2-1, with 12 bases that match TRBD2. The CDR3 is 13 residues long. The germline V gene has CDR1 WSHSY and CDR2 SAAADI. Trimming cost V 7 bases and J 15 bases; bases outside gene matches: 10. CDR3 nucleotides: TGCGCCAGCACATTGACTAGCGGGGGCTCCGGGTTCTTC. Amino acid sequence: CASTLTSGGSGFF.